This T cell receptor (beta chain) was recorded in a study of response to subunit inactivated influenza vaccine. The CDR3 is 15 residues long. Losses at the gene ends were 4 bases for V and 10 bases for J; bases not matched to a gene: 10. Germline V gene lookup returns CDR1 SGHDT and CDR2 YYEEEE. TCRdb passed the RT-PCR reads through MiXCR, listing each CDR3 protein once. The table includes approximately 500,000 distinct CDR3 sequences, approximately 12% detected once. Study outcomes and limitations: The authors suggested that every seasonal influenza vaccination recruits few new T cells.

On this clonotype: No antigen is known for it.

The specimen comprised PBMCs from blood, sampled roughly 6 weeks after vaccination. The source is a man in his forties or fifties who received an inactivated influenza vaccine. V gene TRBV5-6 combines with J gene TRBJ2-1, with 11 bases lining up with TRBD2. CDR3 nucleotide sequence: TGTGCCAGCAGCGCCCTACTAGCGGGAGCATCCGAGCAGTTCTTC. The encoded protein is CASSALLAGASEQFF.